These T cell receptor beta chains were read from a single sample in a study of blood T cells in healthy people across ages. TCRdb recomputed calls from the 5' RACE reads with MiXCR, one row per CDR3 protein. The sample lists 1.5 million to 2 million distinct CDR3 sequences; about 49% were seen once. What was sequenced was blood. The receptors here all came from a woman aged 40 to 49 in good health. CDR3s include the opening cysteine and the closing phenylalanine or tryptophan. D genes are given only for firm matches. Clone size is given for some rows only: seen once, a few or many times, or a class if the clone is expanded.

CASSRSGTPSPQETQYF	TGTGCCAGCAGCCGCTCGGGGACCCCCTCCCCCCAAGAGACCCAGTACTTC	TRBV7-2	once	TRBJ2-5	NA
CASSFLSSSYNEQFF	TGTGCCAGCAGTTTCCTTAGCTCCTCCTACAATGAGCAGTTCTTC	TRBV12-3/TRBV12-4	NA	TRBJ2-1	NA
CATSSSGVGLSGANVLTF	TGTGCCACCAGCTCTAGCGGGGTTGGTCTCTCTGGGGCCAACGTCCTGACTTTC	TRBV24-1	NA	TRBJ2-6	TRBD2
CASSLKGSGYEQYF	TGTGCCAGCAGTTTAAAGGGGAGCGGCTACGAGCAGTACTTC	TRBV28	NA	TRBJ2-7	NA
CSVFTGDYEQFF	TGCAGCGTCTTCACAGGGGACTATGAGCAGTTCTTC	TRBV29-1	NA	TRBJ2-1	NA
CASSLSFGQPQHF	TGTGCCAGCAGTTTATCCTTTGGTCAGCCCCAGCATTTT	TRBV27	NA	TRBJ1-5	NA
CASSAVGTGDYEQYF	TGTGCCAGCAGTGCGGTCGGGACAGGCGACTACGAGCAGTACTTC	TRBV28	NA	TRBJ2-7	TRBD1
CSAHADRSKNIQYF	TGCAGTGCTCACGCAGACAGGTCCAAAAACATTCAGTACTTC	TRBV20-1	NA	TRBJ2-4	NA
CASRGPGTGLTGELFF	TGTGCCAGCAGGGGACCCGGGACAGGATTGACCGGGGAGCTGTTTTTT	TRBV9	few	TRBJ2-2	TRBD1
CASSAPGATNEQFF	TGTGCCAGCAGCGCTCCGGGGGCCACCAATGAGCAGTTCTTC	TRBV28	NA	TRBJ2-1	NA
CAISPGQFNNEQFF	TGTGCCATCAGTCCGGGACAGTTCAACAATGAGCAGTTCTTC	TRBV10-3	few	TRBJ2-1	TRBD1
CASSRWGDNKQFF	TGCGCCAGCAGCCGTTGGGGGGATAATAAGCAGTTCTTC	TRBV5-1	NA	TRBJ2-1	NA
CSVEGLGSSANYGYTF	TGCAGCGTTGAAGGTTTGGGCAGTTCAGCTAACTATGGCTACACCTTC	TRBV29-1	NA	TRBJ1-2	NA
CASRGTIEQYF	TGTGCCAGCAGGGGGACCATCGAGCAGTACTTC	TRBV6-1	NA	TRBJ2-7	NA
CASSSIRTGNEQYF	TGTGCCAGCAGTTCCATACGGACAGGGAACGAGCAGTACTTC	TRBV27	NA	TRBJ2-7	TRBD1
CASSHRDTIAKNIQYF	TGTGCCAGCAGTCACCGGGACACGATAGCCAAAAACATTCAGTACTTC	TRBV12-3/TRBV12-4	few	TRBJ2-4	NA
CASSFGQYQPQHF	TGTGCCAGCAGTTTCGGACAGTACCAGCCCCAGCATTTT	TRBV12-3/TRBV12-4	NA	TRBJ1-5	NA
CASSYGRNTEAFF	TGTGCCAGCAGTTACGGGAGGAACACTGAAGCTTTCTTT	TRBV6-5	many	TRBJ1-1	NA
CASWTGTAPSNTEAFF	TGTGCCAGCTGGACCGGGACAGCCCCATCGAACACTGAAGCTTTCTTT	TRBV6-6	NA	TRBJ1-1	TRBD1
CASSSSRGLTYGYTF	TGTGCCAGCAGCTCATCTCGGGGACTCACCTATGGCTACACCTTC	TRBV7-2	NA	TRBJ1-2	NA
CSARGEGIGGYEQYF	TGCAGTGCTAGAGGTGAGGGGATCGGGGGCTACGAGCAGTACTTC	TRBV20-1	few	TRBJ2-7	NA
CSVSPRTYQETQYF	TGCAGTGTAAGCCCGCGAACGTACCAAGAGACCCAGTACTTC	TRBV20-1	NA	TRBJ2-5	NA
CASSLGYRIDEQYF	TGCGCCAGCAGCTTGGGTTATAGAATAGATGAGCAGTACTTC	TRBV5-1	NA	TRBJ2-5	NA
CASWTGVYEQYF	TGCGCCAGCTGGACGGGCGTCTACGAGCAGTACTTC	TRBV10-2	few	TRBJ2-7	NA
CASSLFPFQETQYF	TGTGCCAGCAGTTTATTCCCTTTCCAAGAGACCCAGTACTTC	TRBV27	few	TRBJ2-5	NA
CASSFEAGHYNEQFF	TGCGCCAGCAGCTTTGAAGCGGGGCACTACAATGAGCAGTTCTTC	TRBV5-1	NA	TRBJ2-1	TRBD2
CSARDLEGSYNEQFF	TGCAGTGCTAGAGATCTGGAGGGTTCCTACAATGAGCAGTTCTTC	TRBV20-1	NA	TRBJ2-1	NA
CATSRDLPSGDTQYF	TGTGCCACCAGCAGAGATCTCCCTAGCGGAGATACGCAGTATTTT	TRBV15	NA	TRBJ2-3	TRBD2
CASSQARGGDTDTQYF	TGTGCCAGCAGCCAGGCGCGCGGGGGTGACACAGATACGCAGTATTTT	TRBV3-1	NA	TRBJ2-3	TRBD2
CSARGLQEYNSPLHF	TGCAGTGCTAGAGGCCTCCAAGAGTATAATTCACCCCTCCACTTT	TRBV20-1	NA	TRBJ1-6	NA
CASSWTGGAPYEQYF	TGTGCCAGCAGTTGGACAGGGGGGGCCCCCTACGAGCAGTACTTC	TRBV28	NA	TRBJ2-7	TRBD1
CASSQELAGSTSYEQYF	TGCGCCAGCAGCCAAGAATTGGCAGGATCGACCTCCTACGAGCAGTACTTC	TRBV4-3	NA	TRBJ2-7	NA
CASSQGQAGLGNGYTF	TGTGCCAGCAGCCAGGGACAGGCGGGGTTGGGTAATGGCTACACCTTC	TRBV6-6	once	TRBJ1-2	TRBD1
CASSLGGRADTQYF	TGTGCCAGCAGTTTGGGAGGCCGGGCGGATACGCAGTATTTT	TRBV28	few	TRBJ2-3	NA
CAITDRLNTEAFF	TGTGCCATCACGGACAGGTTGAACACTGAAGCTTTCTTT	TRBV7-9	NA	TRBJ1-1	TRBD1
CASSYLPDEKLFF	TGTGCCAGCAGTTACTTGCCTGATGAAAAACTGTTTTTT	TRBV6-5	NA	TRBJ1-4	NA
CASSQPMAEQYF	TGCGCCAGCAGCCAACCCATGGCCGAGCAGTACTTC	TRBV4-1	few	TRBJ2-7	NA
CASSQDRDAGGPKETQYF	TGCGCCAGCAGCCAAGATAGAGATGCGGGGGGGCCTAAAGAGACCCAGTACTTC	TRBV4-1	NA	TRBJ2-5	TRBD2
CSARGLGQLYGYTF	TGCAGTGCTAGAGGACTAGGACAGCTCTATGGCTACACCTTC	TRBV20-1	once	TRBJ1-2	NA
CASSLLIAGIQETQYF	TGTGCCAGCAGCTTACTCATAGCGGGGATCCAAGAGACCCAGTACTTC	TRBV7-2	few	TRBJ2-5	TRBD2
CSASAATSGGPYEQYF	TGCAGTGCTAGTGCCGCCACTAGCGGGGGGCCCTACGAGCAGTACTTC	TRBV20-1	few	TRBJ2-7	TRBD2
CSATSGTTIYEQYF	TGCAGTGCTACGAGCGGGACAACCATCTACGAGCAGTACTTC	TRBV20-1	NA	TRBJ2-7	NA
CASSLDLAGALDTQYF	TGCGCCAGCAGCTTGGATCTAGCGGGGGCTCTAGATACGCAGTATTTT	TRBV5-1	few	TRBJ2-3	TRBD2
CASSPWEGLNEQYF	TGTGCCAGCAGCCCCTGGGAGGGGCTAAACGAGCAGTACTTC	TRBV11-1	NA	TRBJ2-7	TRBD2
CASSSFAGLGENEQYF	TGTGCCAGCAGCTCCTTCGCAGGGTTGGGTGAGAATGAGCAGTACTTC	TRBV11-2	NA	TRBJ2-5	NA
CASSVAGTGTTEAFF	TGTGCCAGCAGCGTAGCCGGGACAGGGACTACTGAAGCTTTCTTT	TRBV9	NA	TRBJ1-1	TRBD1
CSVDRGAAETQYF	TGCAGCGTTGACAGGGGGGCGGCGGAGACCCAGTACTTC	TRBV29-1	NA	TRBJ2-5	NA
CASSLRTRQGSTDTQYF	TGCGCCAGCAGCTTGAGGACAAGACAGGGAAGCACAGATACGCAGTATTTT	TRBV5-1	NA	TRBJ2-3	TRBD1
CASSTTTGDETQYF	TGCGCCAGCAGCACCACGACAGGGGATGAGACCCAGTACTTC	TRBV5-1	once	TRBJ2-5	TRBD1
CASSSSNDGYTF	TGTGCCAGCAGCAGCTCTAACGATGGCTACACCTTC	TRBV25-1	once	TRBJ1-2	NA
CASSPQRGGGTGELFF	TGTGCCAGCAGCCCTCAGCGGGGGGGCGGAACCGGGGAGCTGTTTTTT	TRBV7-3	NA	TRBJ2-2	TRBD2
CAISRDLGGVETQYF	TGTGCCATCAGCAGAGATCTTGGGGGCGTTGAGACCCAGTACTTC	TRBV15	NA	TRBJ2-5	NA
CSARGTFNQPQHF	TGCAGTGCTAGGGGGACATTTAATCAGCCCCAGCATTTT	TRBV20-1	NA	TRBJ1-5	NA
CSVEDPHRRTGAYGYTF	TGCAGCGTTGAAGATCCGCACCGCCGGACAGGGGCCTATGGCTACACCTTC	TRBV29-1	NA	TRBJ1-2	TRBD1
CASSLFVTETQYF	TGTGCCAGCAGTTTATTTGTGACCGAGACCCAGTACTTC	TRBV27	NA	TRBJ2-5	NA